The 27 T cell receptor beta chains below all came from one sample that was sequenced in a study of T cell changes during pregnancy in multiple sclerosis. The method was immunoSEQ multiplex PCR; TCRdb's version includes in-frame clones alone and lacks a portion of them. The sample has some 44,000 clones, around nine tenths seen once; the top ten hold roughly 0.72%. Sample: CD4+ T cells from peripheral blood mononuclear cells, taken before pregnancy. The receptors derive from a female donor with multiple sclerosis, enrolled in a pregnancy study.

This clone was seen a handful of times. This chain uses TRBV6-1 with TRBJ1-3; the match to TRBD1 covers 9 bases. With V trimmed by 7 bases and J by 1 base, 5 bases remained unmatched. CDR3 length: 15 residues. Germline loops: CDR1 MNHNS, CDR2 SASEGT. CDR3 nucleotides: TGTGCCAGCAAACGACAGGGGGTATCTGGAAACACCATATATTTT. Translation gives CASKRQGVSGNTIYF.

The genes are TRBV10-3 and TRBJ1-5; 10 bases agree with TRBD1. The ends lost 8 bases at V and 5 bases at J; junction bases unmatched: 3. The CDR3 sequence is 13 residues long. From germline, CDR1 is ENHRY and CDR2 SYGVKD. CDR3: CAIGGTGDQPQHF. In nucleotides, the CDR3 is TGTGCCATCGGGGGGACAGGGGATCAGCCCCAGCATTTT.

This chain connects TRBV28 to TRBJ2-2, with 10 nucleotides matching TRBD2. With 5 bases clipped from V and 1 base from J, the junction kept 4 bases outside the gene matches. CDR3 length equals 16 residues. Looked up from germline, CDR1 is MDHEN and CDR2 is SYDVKM. Written as DNA, the CDR3 is TGTGCCAGCAGTCCCCCTAGCGGGAGGAACACCGGGGAGCTGTTTTTT. Translated: CASSPPSGRNTGELFF.

The chain recombines TRBV5-1 with TRBJ1-1, with D possibly TRBD1 on 6 matching bases. There are 14 residues in the CDR3. Trimming shortened V by 2 bases and J by 3 bases, and 11 bases separated the two germline ends. Germline assignment: CDR1 SGHRS and CDR2 YFSETQ. For the CDR3, the DNA is TGCGCCAGCAGCTTACGCGCAGGGGACACTGAAGCTTTCTTT. Its translation: CASSLRAGDTEAFF.

This clone was counted between two and nine times. The chain uses TRBV4-2 and TRBJ2-2; 12 bases are shared with TRBD2. V was pared by 5 bases and J by 7 bases, with 5 bases of the junction left unmatched. The CDR3 extends over 15 amino acids. Germline V gene data show CDR1 as LGHNA and CDR2 as YNFKEQ. The CDR3 protein is CASSVTSGGNGELFF. CDR3 nucleotides: TGTGCCAGCAGCGTAACTAGCGGGGGGAACGGGGAGCTGTTTTTT.

The chain links TRBV5-1 to TRBJ2-1, with 8 bases lining up with TRBD1. Germline loops: CDR1 SGHRS, CDR2 YFSETQ. CDR3 length: 15 residues. Unmatched junction bases numbered 7, after V lost 1 base and J lost 7 bases. The CDR3 loop reads CASSLFSYRGNEQFF. CDR3 sequence (DNA): TGCGCCAGCAGCTTGTTTTCTTACAGGGGGAATGAGCAGTTCTTC.

The rearrangement uses TRBV6-1 and TRBJ2-5; 8 nucleotides align to TRBD1. CDR1 is MNHNS, CDR2 SASEGT, per germline. Trimming took 6 bases from V and 5 from J; bases not matched to a gene: 5. The CDR3 extends over 13 amino acids. The CDR3: CASSQTGVETQYF. CDR3 DNA sequence: TGTGCCAGCAGCCAGACAGGGGTCGAGACCCAGTACTTC.

The genes are TRBV7-9 and TRBJ1-2, with TRBD1 as a possible D gene (6 bases). The CDR3 loop spans 17 amino acids. Germline-derived CDR1 and CDR2 are SEHNR and FQNEAQ (reference sequence). V lost 5 bases to trimming and J lost 6 bases, with 25 bases between them. The CDR3 nucleotides are TGTGCCAGCAGCGAAATAGGGGGACAACCAGGGACGGATGGCTACACCTTC. This translates into CASSEIGGQPGTDGYTF.

This chain links TRBV2 with TRBJ1-4; weak D call: TRBD1 (6 bases). The germline V gene has CDR1 SNHLY and CDR2 FYNNEI. V was pared by 2 bases and J by 7 bases, with 14 bases between. The CDR3 loop spans 15 amino acids. CDR3 coding DNA: TGTGCCAGCAGTGAAAATGAAGGGGGGGGTGAAAAACTGTTTTTT. Translation: CASSENEGGGEKLFF.

The chain combines TRBV6-5 with TRBJ2-1, with D possibly TRBD1 on 7 matching bases. Per the germline V gene, CDR1 is MNHEY and CDR2 is SVGAGI. The germline V and J ends were trimmed by 8 bases and 8 bases, with 22 bases remaining between them. The CDR3 has 15 residues. The CDR3 nucleotides are TGTGCCAGCGCCAAGGCACAAGGGGGCGGGGATGAGCAGTTCTTC. Translating it yields CASAKAQGGGDEQFF.

This chain links TRBV27 with TRBJ2-7; D may be TRBD2 (6 bases). The germline V gene encodes CDR1 MNHEY and CDR2 SMNVEV (reference sequence). V was shortened by 2 bases and J by 7 bases, with 21 bases between the two germline ends. The CDR3 sequence is 16 residues long. This CDR3 reads CASSLRPISRGLEQYF. The CDR3 coding sequence is TGTGCCAGCAGTTTAAGGCCCATTTCACGGGGGTTAGAGCAGTACTTC.

The J gene is TRBJ2-7, the V gene TRBV2, with D maybe TRBD2 (6 bases). V was shortened by 6 bases and J by 2 bases, with 17 bases between the two germline ends. The germline CDR1 and CDR2 sequences are SNHLY and FYNNEI. This CDR3 has 15 amino acids. The CDR3 DNA follows: TGTGCCAGCAGGCCCGGGACTCGGAGCCCCTACGAGCAGTACTTC. It specifies CASRPGTRSPYEQYF. Together with reference TRBV2 and TRBJ2-7, the CDR3 gives the full variable domain: EPEVTQTPSHQVTQMGQEVILRCVPISNHLYFYWYRQILGQKVEFLVSFYNNEISEKSEIFDDQFSVERPDGSNFTLKIRSTKLEDSAMYFCASRPGTRSPYEQYFGPGTRLTVT.

J is TRBJ2-5 and V is TRBV10-3, with a weak D call TRBD2 (5 bases). Looked up from germline, CDR1 is ENHRY and CDR2 is SYGVKD. There are 15 residues in the CDR3. Deletions cut 0 bases from V and 10 bases from J, with 18 bases between. CDR3 region: CAISESGIIAFDQYF. The CDR3, as DNA: TGTGCCATCAGTGAGTCCGGGATTATAGCTTTCGACCAGTACTTC.

The rearrangement links TRBV7-2 to TRBJ2-3; TRBD1 aligns across 7 bases. Germline values: CDR1 SGHTA, CDR2 FQGNSA. The CDR3 has 14 amino acids. V lost 3 bases and J lost 9; bases outside the gene matches: 9. Here the CDR3 reads CASSFLRQGETQYF. The CDR3 DNA is TGTGCCAGCAGCTTCCTCCGACAGGGCGAAACGCAGTATTTT.

The chain recombines TRBV5-1 with TRBJ2-7, with D possibly being TRBD2 (6 bases). Trimming removed 2 bases from V and 6 bases from J, with 15 bases in between. Germline V CDR1 and CDR2: SGHRS, YFSETQ. The CDR3 length is 14 residues. For the CDR3, the DNA is TGCGCCAGCAGCTTATCGCTAATGGGGGGCGAGCAGTACTTC. It encodes CASSLSLMGGEQYF.

The rearrangement uses TRBV7-3 and TRBJ1-1; possible D gene TRBD1, 5 bases. The CDR3 has 13 amino acids. Germline V gene sequence: CDR1 SGHTA, CDR2 FQGTGA. The ends were cut back, 5 bases at V and 0 bases at J, with 7 bases in the middle. CDR3: CASSGGLNTEAFF. The CDR3 region has the DNA TGTGCCAGCAGCGGGGGGTTGAACACTGAAGCTTTCTTT. Variable domain in full (rest from reference TRBV7-3 and TRBJ1-1): GAGVSQTPSNKVTEKGKYVELRCDPISGHTALYWYRQSLGQGPEFLIYFQGTGAADDSGLPNDRFFAVRPEGSVSTLKIQRTERGDSAVYLCASSGGLNTEAFFGQGTRLTVV.

The CDR3 loop is CASRASSSYNEQFF. In nucleotides, the CDR3 is TGTGCCAGCAGGGCTTCCAGCTCCTACAATGAGCAGTTCTTC. The rearrangement uses TRBV28 and TRBJ2-1, with D hard to call. The germline V gene encodes CDR1 MDHEN and CDR2 SYDVKM. V gave up 6 bases and J gave up 0 bases, with 9 bases separating them. CDR3 size: 14 residues.

This clone appeared once. The V and J genes are TRBV5-4 and TRBJ2-1; 10 bases agree with TRBD2. The CDR3 loop spans 15 amino acids. Losses at the gene ends were 4 bases for V and 8 bases for J; bases not matched to a gene: 9. Germline CDR1 reads SGHNT; CDR2 reads YYREEE (reference sequence). The CDR3 loop is CASSPRTSGFDEQFF. CDR3 bases: TGTGCCAGCAGCCCTAGGACTAGCGGCTTCGATGAGCAGTTCTTC. Full variable domain (rest looked up from reference TRBV5-4 and TRBJ2-1): ETGVTQSPTHLIKTRGQQVTLRCSSQSGHNTVSWYQQALGQGPQFIFQYYREEENGRGNFPPRFSGLQFPNYSSELNVNALELDDSALYLCASSPRTSGFDEQFFGPGTRLTVL.

The chain has TRBV28 and TRBJ1-1; possible D gene TRBD1, 6 bases. The germline V gene encodes CDR1 MDHEN and CDR2 SYDVKM. The V end was cut by 6 bases, the J end by 1 base, with 12 bases between. The CDR3 contains 14 residues. CDR3 residues: CASSSGHPNTEAFF. Here the CDR3 DNA reads TGTGCCAGCAGCTCGGGACACCCGAACACTGAAGCTTTCTTT.

The chain is built from TRBV7-2 and TRBJ2-2; 7 bases map to TRBD1. Germline assignment: CDR1 SGHTA and CDR2 FQGNSA. J gave up 4 bases and V 5 bases, and 7 bases lay outside the gene matches. The CDR3 runs to 15 residues. CDR3 coding DNA: TGTGCCAGCAGCATGTGGGACAGATTCACCGGGGAGCTGTTTTTT. This sequence encodes CASSMWDRFTGELFF. The full variable domain, completed using reference TRBV7-2 and TRBJ2-2, is GAGVSQSPSNKVTEKGKDVELRCDPISGHTALYWYRQSLGQGLEFLIYFQGNSAPDKSGLPSDRFSAERTGGSVSTLTIQRTQQEDSAVYLCASSMWDRFTGELFFGEGSRLTVL.

This clone occurred a few times. This chain links TRBV5-4 with TRBJ1-1, with TRBD1 matching over 12 bases. V lost 7 bases to trimming and J lost 0 bases; unmatched junction nucleotides: 7. The CDR3 contains 16 residues. The germline V gene has CDR1 SGHNT and CDR2 YYREEE (reference sequence). CDR3 bases: TGTGCCAGCGGTTGGGACAGGGGGCAGGTGAACACTGAAGCTTTCTTT. Residues: CASGWDRGQVNTEAFF.

The chain combines TRBV28 with TRBJ2-3, with 8 bases that match TRBD2. The CDR3 has 15 residues. Germline lookup yields CDR1 MDHEN and CDR2 SYDVKM. V lost 4 bases and J lost 6; bases outside the gene matches: 9. The CDR3, as DNA: TGTGCCAGCAGTTGGCAAGCGGGAGTGTCGGATACGCAGTATTTT. Protein product: CASSWQAGVSDTQYF.

The V call is TRBV15, the J call TRBJ1-3; D remains ambiguous. Germline CDR1 reads LNHNV; CDR2 reads YYDKDF (reference sequence). The V gene lost 0 bases and the J gene lost 3 bases, with 12 bases spanning the gap. There are 16 residues in the CDR3. The CDR3 region is CATSRDGRRVGNTIYF. CDR3 DNA sequence: TGTGCCACCAGCAGAGATGGCAGACGGGTTGGAAACACCATATATTTT.

This chain joins TRBV5-6 and TRBJ2-1, with a weak D call TRBD2 (6 bases). The CDR3 length is 16 residues. Deletions cut 5 bases from V and 4 bases from J, with 19 bases between. Looked up from germline, CDR1 is SGHDT and CDR2 is YYEEEE. CDR3 residues: CASSLGQGRSYNEQFF. The CDR3 nucleotides are TGTGCCAGCAGTCTCGGACAAGGGAGGAGTTACAATGAGCAGTTCTTC.

The chain combines TRBV6-5 with TRBJ2-3; D perhaps matches TRBD1 (6 bases). CDR1 and CDR2 (germline): MNHEY, SVGAGI. This CDR3 has 14 amino acids. Trimming left V 5 bases short and J 5 bases short, with 14 bases between. The CDR3 DNA follows: TGTGCCAGCAGTCTCCGGGACAAGTTAGATACGCAGTATTTT. Protein sequence: CASSLRDKLDTQYF.

The V call is TRBV30, the J call TRBJ1-1, with D unclear. Germline V CDR1 and CDR2: GTSNPN, SVGIG (reference sequence). The V end lost 2 bases, the J end lost 7 bases, and 17 bases lay between the germline ends. The CDR3 runs to 14 residues. Here the CDR3 reads CAWSSGVYTFEAFF. In DNA form, the CDR3 reads TGTGCCTGGAGTTCCGGGGTATATACATTTGAAGCTTTCTTT. Variable domain in full (rest from reference TRBV30 and TRBJ1-1): SQTIHQWPATLVQPVGSPLSLECTVEGTSNPNLYWYRQAAGRGLQLLFYSVGIGQISSEVPQNLSASRPQDRQFILSSKKLLLSDSGFYLCAWSSGVYTFEAFFGQGTRLTVV.

This clone was observed a few times. V usage is TRBV7-9 and J usage is TRBJ1-5; 12 positions agree with TRBD1. Trimming removed 1 base from V and 5 bases from J; junction bases left unmatched: 3. Germline CDR1 and CDR2: SEHNR and FQNEAQ (reference sequence). The CDR3 contains 16 residues. This CDR3 is CASSLDGTGGHQPQHF. The CDR3 DNA reads TGTGCCAGCAGCTTAGACGGGACAGGGGGCCATCAGCCCCAGCATTTT.